These T cell receptor beta chains were read from a single sample in a study of T cell responses to AZD1222 COVID-19 vaccine. Profiling relied on immunoSEQ multiplex PCR, and the TCRdb table lists in-frame clones only, not all of them. This table has more than 85,000 clones, around nine tenths appearing once. The sample in question was peripheral blood, obtained on day 0 of AZD1222 vaccination. The receptors originated from an adult in good health. Each CDR3 is given with its conserved first and last residue. D genes are given only for firm matches. Clone size is shown for a subset of rows, as once, few, many or a class of expanded clone.

D gene	clone size	V gene	CDR3 length	J gene	CDR3 DNA	CDR3 protein
NA	NA	TRBV20-1	13	TRBJ2-1	TGCAGTGCTAGTTCGGGCAGGGCCAATGAGCAGTTCTTC	CSASSGRANEQFF
NA	once	TRBV7-3	12	TRBJ2-7	TGTGCCAGCACCAGGCGGCAGGCCGAGCAGTACTTC	CASTRRQAEQYF
NA	NA	TRBV4-2	14	TRBJ1-2	TGTGCCAGCAGCCAAGATCTTGCAGGATATGGCTACACCTTC	CASSQDLAGYGYTF
NA	NA	TRBV6-1	16	TRBJ2-1	TGTGCCAGCAGTGAAGCAGCCGCGGGATGGAGCTATGAGCAGTTCTTC	CASSEAAAGWSYEQFF
NA	NA	TRBV6-5	14	TRBJ1-2	TGTGCCAGCAGTTACAGGCCACCGCGAACTGGCTACACCTTC	CASSYRPPRTGYTF
TRBD1	NA	TRBV19	13	TRBJ1-1	TGTGCCAGTAGCAATGGACAGGTCCCTGAAGCTTTCTTT	CASSNGQVPEAFF
NA	NA	TRBV24-1	16	TRBJ2-3	TGTGCCACCAGCCCCCGAAACAGGGATTACACAGATACGCAGTATTTT	CATSPRNRDYTDTQYF
NA	NA	TRBV7-2	12	TRBJ2-1	TGTGCCAGCAGCTATGACAGGTTTGAGCAGTTCTTC	CASSYDRFEQFF
NA	NA	TRBV9	15	TRBJ2-3	TGTGCCAGCAGCGTAGTGGGGTGGGGCACAGATACGCAGTATTTT	CASSVVGWGTDTQYF
TRBD1	NA	TRBV28	14	TRBJ1-5	TGTGCCAGCACGGCAGGAGGGGGCGATCAGCCCCAGCATTTT	CASTAGGGDQPQHF
TRBD1	NA	TRBV18	15	TRBJ1-6	TGTGCCAGCTCACCAGGAACAGGGGAGGGCTCACCCCTCCACTTT	CASSPGTGEGSPLHF
NA	NA	TRBV7-2	13	TRBJ1-1	TGTGCCAGCAGCTCCCACATGAACACTGAAGCTTTCTTT	CASSSHMNTEAFF
TRBD2	NA	TRBV5-1	13	TRBJ2-7	TGCGCCAGCAGCCGGGAGGACAAATACGAGCAGTACTTC	CASSREDKYEQYF
NA	NA	TRBV30	15	TRBJ1-6	TGTGCCTGGAGTGTACGCCGGGAGGGATTTTCACCCCTCCACTTT	CAWSVRREGFSPLHF
NA	NA	TRBV3-1/TRBV3-2	15	TRBJ2-5	TGTGCCAGCAGCCAAGATTGGCGGGGTCAAGAGACCCAGTACTTC	CASSQDWRGQETQYF
TRBD2	NA	TRBV24-1	15	TRBJ2-7	TGTGCCACCAGTGTAACGGGAGGGACTAACTACGAGCAGTACTTC	CATSVTGGTNYEQYF
TRBD1	once	TRBV15	14	TRBJ1-2	TGTGCCACCAGCAGACAGGGACAGAACTATGGCTACACCTTC	CATSRQGQNYGYTF
NA	once	TRBV23-1	16	TRBJ2-1	TGCGCCAGCATAACGGTTTGGGCTCCGAGCAACAATGAGCAGTTCTTC	CASITVWAPSNNEQFF
TRBD2	NA	TRBV27	14	TRBJ2-1	TGTGCCAGCAGTTTAAAGTCGGGAGGGAATGAGCAGTTCTTC	CASSLKSGGNEQFF
NA	few	TRBV18	11	TRBJ2-7	TGTGCCAGCTCACCAGGGTTCGAGCAGTACTTC	CASSPGFEQYF
NA	NA	TRBV6-2/TRBV6-3	11	TRBJ1-1	TGTGCCAGCAGCCGAGGGACTGAAGCTTTCTTT	CASSRGTEAFF
NA	NA	TRBV2	15	TRBJ2-2	TGTGCCAGCAGAAGTGGTCAGACCGACACCGGGGAGCTGTTTTTT	CASRSGQTDTGELFF
NA	NA	TRBV5-4	14	TRBJ1-2	TGTGCCAGCATTCCCTTCTGGGGGGCGGATGGCTACACCTTC	CASIPFWGADGYTF
NA	NA	TRBV5-1	14	TRBJ2-2	TGCGCCAGCAGGACAGTTTTCTACACCGGGGAGCTGTTTTTT	CASRTVFYTGELFF
TRBD2	once	TRBV14	15	TRBJ2-3	TGTGCCAGCAGCCACGATCGGACTAGCTGGGATACGCAGTATTTT	CASSHDRTSWDTQYF
NA	NA	TRBV19	16	TRBJ1-6	TGTGCCAGTAGTATGAGCGGCCGACCTTATAATTCACCCCTCCACTTT	CASSMSGRPYNSPLHF
NA	NA	TRBV28	13	TRBJ1-3	TGTGCCAGCAGGCGGACAGCTGGAAACACCATATATTTT	CASRRTAGNTIYF
TRBD2	NA	TRBV5-4	18	TRBJ2-2	TGTGCCAGCAGCCGAGGTCTGGGGTTCGGGAGGTTTTCCGGGGAGCTGTTTTTT	CASSRGLGFGRFSGELFF
TRBD1	NA	TRBV3-1/TRBV3-2	19	TRBJ2-1	TGTGCCAGCAGCCAAGACGGGACAGGGGGCGTGAGGGACTACAATGAGCAGTTCTTC	CASSQDGTGGVRDYNEQFF
TRBD1	NA	TRBV7-6	16	TRBJ1-1	TGTGCCAGCAGCTTGGGTGCAGGGGGGGCGAACACTGAAGCTTTCTTT	CASSLGAGGANTEAFF
NA	NA	TRBV3-1/TRBV3-2	17	TRBJ2-6	TGTGCCAGCAGCCAAGAGGCAGCTCTCTCTGGGGCCAACGTCCTGACTTTC	CASSQEAALSGANVLTF
NA	NA	TRBV5-1	14	TRBJ2-4	TGCGCCAGCAGCTTGGGAGAAGCCAAAAACATTCAGTACTTC	CASSLGEAKNIQYF
NA	NA	TRBV28	12	TRBJ2-2	TGTGCCAGCACCAGAAACACCGGGGAGCTGTTTTTT	CASTRNTGELFF
TRBD1	NA	TRBV5-6	14	TRBJ1-1	TGTGCCAGCAGCTCGGTCCCGGGACAGGGGAAAGCTTTCTTT	CASSSVPGQGKAFF
NA	NA	TRBV5-5	15	TRBJ1-6	TGTGCCAGCAGCTTAAGGGAGGGGCATAATTCACCCCTCCACTTT	CASSLREGHNSPLHF